These 21 T cell receptor beta chains came from one sample sequenced in a study of blood T cell repertoires in COVID-19 (dated by TCRdb to the early 2020s). Libraries came from the immunoSEQ multiplex PCR assay. Here the immuneACCESS table is served through TCRdb, limited to in-frame sequences with V and J called. Missing clones are a known gap in these copies; in checked studies unresolved V genes cover under half, and the rest lacks a known reason. The sample yields 160,000 or so clones; roughly 90% were counted once. Clones ranked in the top ten supply roughly a sixth of the sample. The sequenced sample consisted of peripheral blood. Receptor source: a man in his fifties or sixties with active or convalescent COVID-19.

The chain uses TRBV28 and TRBJ1-5, with 9 bases aligning to TRBD1. Per germline, CDR1 MDHEN and CDR2 SYDVKM. The V gene end was trimmed by 1 base and the J gene end by 6 bases; junction bases not matched to a gene: 19. CDR3 length equals 20 residues. CDR3: CASSLFRGPTGTGKSQPQHF. For the CDR3, the DNA is TGTGCCAGCAGTTTATTTCGAGGCCCTACCGGGACAGGGAAGAGTCAGCCCCAGCATTTT.

This chain links TRBV9 with TRBJ2-3; D unclear. Germline V gene sequence: CDR1 SGDLS, CDR2 YYNGEE. The V end lost 0 bases, the J end lost 6 bases, and 14 bases lay between the germline ends. This CDR3 spans 15 amino acids. Here the CDR3 reads CASSVGPSSSDTQYF. DNA for the CDR3: TGTGCCAGCAGCGTAGGGCCTAGTTCCTCCGATACGCAGTATTTT.

The chain has TRBV10-3 and TRBJ1-6; D perhaps matches TRBD1 (5 bases). This CDR3 region has 15 residues. V gave up 0 bases and J gave up 7 bases, with 10 bases separating them. Germline CDR1 reads ENHRY; CDR2 reads SYGVKD. This CDR3 reads CAISESTEINSPLHF. CDR3 coding DNA: TGTGCCATCAGTGAGTCGACAGAAATAAATTCACCCCTCCACTTT.

V usage is TRBV6-5 and J usage is TRBJ1-6, with 7 bases fitting TRBD1. The CDR3 is made up of 14 amino acids. The junction had 5 bases not matched to a gene; V was cut back by 5 bases and J by 7 bases. Germline loops: CDR1 MNHEY, CDR2 SVGAGI. DNA of the CDR3: TGTGCCAGCAGTCTAACAGGGGACAATTCACCCCTCCACTTT. It specifies CASSLTGDNSPLHF.

CDR3 sequence: CASSLYLAGGELFF. DNA of the CDR3: TGTGCCAGCAGCTTATACCTAGCCGGCGGGGAGCTGTTTTTT. This sequence joins TRBV7-9 and TRBJ2-2, with D possibly being TRBD2 (5 bases). Per the germline V gene, CDR1 is SEHNR and CDR2 is FQNEAQ (reference sequence). The V end lost 2 bases, the J end lost 7 bases, and 11 bases lay between the germline ends. The CDR3 runs 14 residues.

The CDR3 nucleotides read TGTGCCAGCTCACCAGGCTCGGGGGGGATGAACACTGAAGCTTTCTTT. This sequence encodes CASSPGSGGMNTEAFF. V usage is TRBV18 and J usage is TRBJ1-1; TRBD1 might be the D (5 bases). Germline CDR1 reads KGHSH; CDR2 reads LQKENI. Between the trimmed V and J ends, which lost 2 bases and 0 bases, there was a span of 13 bases. There are 16 residues in the CDR3.

The V and J genes are TRBV2 and TRBJ2-1; 11 bases agree with TRBD2. V gave up 10 bases and J gave up 1 base; unmatched junction bases: 12. This CDR3 spans 17 amino acids. Germline V lookup: CDR1 SNHLY, CDR2 FYNNEI. The CDR3 DNA follows: TGTGCCATCGACGGGCTAGCGGGAGGTCCTTCCTACAATGAGCAGTTCTTC. It encodes CAIDGLAGGPSYNEQFF.

This clone occurred once. The CDR3 here is CASSINRGTEAFF. CDR3 DNA: TGTGCCAGTAGTATCAACAGGGGAACTGAAGCTTTCTTT. The genes are TRBV19 and TRBJ1-1; 7 positions agree with TRBD1. V lost 3 bases and J lost 5; bases outside the gene matches: 3. This CDR3 has 13 residues. From germline, CDR1 is LNHDA and CDR2 SQIVND (reference sequence). Full variable domain (missing parts from reference TRBV19 and TRBJ1-1): DGGITQSPKYLFRKEGQNVTLSCEQNLNHDAMYWYRQDPGQGLRLIYYSQIVNDFQKGDIAEGYSVSREKKESFPLTVTSAQKNPTAFYLCASSINRGTEAFFGQGTRLTVV.

The rearrangement uses TRBV5-1 and TRBJ1-3; D gene uncertain. Trimming removed 3 bases from V and 4 bases from J, with 11 bases in between. The CDR3 sequence is 14 residues long. Germline lookup yields CDR1 SGHRS and CDR2 YFSETQ. CDR3 in DNA: TGCGCCAGCAGCTCAGTTGGAGGAGGAAACACCATATATTTT. Translating it yields CASSSVGGGNTIYF.

This clone came up a few times. V usage is TRBV13 and J usage is TRBJ1-2; D is ambiguous. Trimming took 1 base from V and 2 from J, leaving 11 bases between them. This CDR3 comprises 15 residues. CDR1 PRHDT and CDR2 FYEKMQ come from the germline V gene (reference sequence). This CDR3 is CASSLVEAANYGYTF. In DNA, the CDR3 is TGTGCCAGCAGCTTAGTAGAGGCGGCGAACTATGGCTACACCTTC.

V usage is TRBV6-5 and J usage is TRBJ2-1; no clear D gene. The length of the CDR3 is 13 residues. Trimming cost V 8 bases and J 0 bases, with 8 bases left between them. CDR1 and CDR2 (germline): MNHEY, SVGAGI. CDR3 sequence reads: CASRQVSYNEQFF. The CDR3 bases are TGTGCCAGCCGCCAGGTCTCCTACAATGAGCAGTTCTTC.

This chain links TRBV2 with TRBJ2-1; unclear D gene. Germline V gives CDR1 SNHLY, CDR2 FYNNEI. V was clipped by 11 bases and J by 10 bases, with 15 bases between them. This CDR3 comprises 11 residues. The CDR3 bases are TGTGCCGGGTCGACATTTATCGAGCAGTTCTTC. Translated, it gives CAGSTFIEQFF.

CDR3 region: CASSLGGQGAQSTEAFF. In DNA, the CDR3 is TGTGCCAGCAGCTTGGGCGGACAGGGGGCCCAAAGCACTGAAGCTTTCTTT. This chain joins TRBV5-4 and TRBJ1-1; 11 nucleotides match TRBD1. J gave up 4 bases and V 0 bases, and 8 bases lay outside the gene matches. The CDR3 contains 17 residues. The germline gives CDR1 SGHNT, CDR2 YYREEE (reference sequence).

This sequence joins TRBV6-5 and TRBJ2-1, with D perhaps matching TRBD2 (5 bases). Looked up from germline, CDR1 is MNHEY and CDR2 is SVGAGI. The CDR3 extends over 15 amino acids. V dropped 2 bases and J dropped 4 bases, with 12 bases sitting between them. CDR3 DNA: TGTGCCAGCAGTTACGGGCTAGCCCCGTACAATGAGCAGTTCTTC. Translation: CASSYGLAPYNEQFF.

V gene TRBV6-5 combines with J gene TRBJ2-7; 11 nucleotides match TRBD2. Germline V gives CDR1 MNHEY, CDR2 SVGAGI. With V trimmed by 6 bases and J by 2 bases, 3 bases remained unmatched. The CDR3 runs 14 residues. The CDR3 DNA reads TGTGCCAGCAGAGTACTAGCGGGGGCCTACGAGCAGTACTTC. Residues: CASRVLAGAYEQYF.

The genes are TRBV3-1 (or the pseudogene TRBV3-2) and TRBJ1-6; no definite D call. Germline V gene data show CDR1 as LGHDT and CDR2 as YNNKEL (reference sequence). V was pared by 2 bases and J by 9 bases, with 17 bases between. The CDR3 is made up of 16 amino acids. CDR3: CASSQTSDPPSSPLHF. The CDR3 nucleotides read TGTGCCAGCAGCCAAACGTCAGATCCCCCTAGTTCACCCCTCCACTTT.

V gene TRBV28 combines with J gene TRBJ1-1; D gene ambiguous. The CDR3 extends over 12 amino acids. V lost 7 bases and J 5 bases, leaving 11 bases between the germline ends. Germline V CDR1 and CDR2: MDHEN, SYDVKM. The DNA of the CDR3 is TGTGCCAGCACCGCCCGGGGAACTGAAGCTTTCTTT. As protein: CASTARGTEAFF.

The chain joins TRBV6-5 to TRBJ1-3; D is unresolved. The CDR3 is made up of 12 amino acids. Germline lookup yields CDR1 MNHEY and CDR2 SVGAGI. V was shortened by 8 bases and J by 0 bases, with 5 bases between the two germline ends. The DNA for the CDR3 is TGTGCCAGCGCGAGCTCTGGAAACACCATATATTTT. Its protein product is CASASSGNTIYF.

The V gene is TRBV4-1, the J gene TRBJ1-5; 8 bases align to TRBD1. The CDR3 consists of 17 residues. J was trimmed by 1 base and V by 6 bases; bases with no gene match: 11. Germline-derived CDR1 and CDR2 are MGHRA and YSYEKL. CDR3 sequence: CASSMTQGAGSNQPQHF. The CDR3 coding sequence is TGCGCCAGCAGTATGACCCAGGGGGCAGGAAGCAATCAGCCCCAGCATTTT.

V usage is TRBV7-9 and J usage is TRBJ2-5, with 7 nucleotides matching TRBD2. The CDR3 length is 13 residues. The V gene end was trimmed by 1 base and the J gene end by 4 bases; junction bases not matched to a gene: 0. Germline assignment: CDR1 SEHNR and CDR2 FQNEAQ (reference sequence). CDR3 bases: TGTGCCAGCAGCTTAGGGACTAGAGAGACCCAGTACTTC. This gives the protein CASSLGTRETQYF.

In its sample, this clone was seen a few times. The V and J genes are TRBV27 and TRBJ1-1, with D uncertain. The germline V and J ends were trimmed by 1 base and 7 bases, with 13 bases remaining between them. The germline V gene has CDR1 MNHEY and CDR2 SMNVEV (reference sequence). The CDR3 covers 14 residues. This CDR3 reads CASSLLGGRGEAFF. CDR3 nucleotide sequence: TGTGCCAGCAGTTTATTGGGAGGCCGCGGTGAAGCTTTCTTT.